The 30 T cell receptor beta chains below all came from one sample that was sequenced in a study of identical twins. TCRdb analysed the 5' RACE reads with MiXCR anew, one entry per CDR3 protein. The table includes roughly 1,500,000 distinct CDR3 sequences, about 31% detected once. The sample comprised cord blood. The origin of the receptors is a newborn girl in good health.

The rearrangement joins TRBV5-1 to TRBJ1-4; possibly TRBD1 for D (5 bases). Trimming left V 4 bases short and J 4 bases short, with 14 bases between. The CDR3 length is 15 residues. CDR1 is SGHRS and CDR2 is YFSETQ in the germline V gene. The CDR3 loop is CASSPAGTDNEKLFF. Here the CDR3 DNA reads TGCGCCAGCAGCCCCGCCGGGACGGATAATGAAAAACTGTTTTTT.

This clonotype was observed a few times. The J gene is TRBJ2-3, the V gene TRBV27; no clear D gene. Trimming removed 0 bases from V and 4 bases from J, with 20 bases in between. The V gene's germline CDR1 is MNHEY and CDR2 SMNVEV (reference sequence). The CDR3 has 18 residues. This CDR3 reads CASSLSPVSLLWSDTQYF. The CDR3 DNA reads TGTGCCAGCAGTTTATCCCCCGTCTCGTTGCTCTGGTCAGATACGCAGTATTTT.

This clonotype has a handful of counts. This rearrangement joins TRBV28 to TRBJ2-7; possible D gene TRBD2, 5 bases. CDR1 and CDR2 (germline): MDHEN, SYDVKM. The germline V and J ends were trimmed by 11 bases and 2 bases, with 16 bases remaining between them. This CDR3 region has 13 residues. The CDR3 loop is CAQYGPSPYEQYF. CDR3 nucleotides: TGTGCCCAGTATGGGCCTAGCCCCTACGAGCAGTACTTC.

J is TRBJ2-1 and V is TRBV14; TRBD1 agrees at 10 bases. Looked up from germline, CDR1 is SGHDN and CDR2 is FVKESK. With 3 bases clipped from V and 1 base from J, the junction kept 6 bases outside the gene matches. The CDR3 runs to 17 residues. The CDR3 region has the DNA TGTGCCAGCAGCCATCTGGGACAGGGGATTTCCTACAATGAGCAGTTCTTC. Translating it yields CASSHLGQGISYNEQFF.

This chain connects TRBV14 to TRBJ2-7; 8 bases agree with TRBD2. Germline CDR1 and CDR2: SGHDN and FVKESK. This CDR3 has 18 amino acids. V lost 0 bases to trimming and J lost 3 bases; unmatched junction nucleotides: 13. The CDR3 spells CASSQDLDPLAGRYEQYF. Here the CDR3 DNA reads TGTGCCAGCAGCCAAGATCTTGACCCATTAGCGGGACGCTACGAGCAGTACTTC.

This clonotype was found a few times. The chain carries TRBV7-2 and TRBJ1-2, with unresolved D. Looked up from germline, CDR1 is SGHTA and CDR2 is FQGNSA. The CDR3 runs 14 residues. Trimming stripped 3 bases from V and 5 bases from J, with 13 bases between. The CDR3 nucleotides are TGTGCCAGCAGCTTTGCGGGGAGAGATTATGGCTACACCTTC. Its protein product is CASSFAGRDYGYTF. Complete variable domain (other parts from reference TRBV7-2 and TRBJ1-2): GAGVSQSPSNKVTEKGKDVELRCDPISGHTALYWYRQSLGQGLEFLIYFQGNSAPDKSGLPSDRFSAERTGGSVSTLTIQRTQQEDSAVYLCASSFAGRDYGYTFGSGTRLTVV.

The CDR3 bases are TGTGCCAGCAGTCCGGGCGACAATGAGCAGTACTTC. Its translation: CASSPGDNEQYF. The gene calls are TRBV28 and TRBJ2-5, with no clear D. The CDR3 runs to 12 residues. V shed 5 bases and J shed 11 bases, with 15 bases lying between them. The V gene's germline CDR1 is MDHEN and CDR2 SYDVKM. Full variable domain (outside the CDR3, taken from reference TRBV28 and TRBJ2-5): DVKVTQSSRYLVKRTGEKVFLECVQDMDHENMFWYRQDPGLGLRLIYFSYDVKMKEKGDIPEGYSVSREKKERFSLILESASTNQTSMYLCASSPGDNEQYFGPGTRLLVL.

CDR3 sequence reads: CASSFRTADEQFF. CDR3 nucleotides: TGTGCCAGCAGTTTCCGGACTGCCGATGAGCAGTTCTTC. J is TRBJ2-1 and V is TRBV28; D might be TRBD2 (5 bases). V lost 3 bases, J lost 8 bases, and 11 bases lay in between. Germline V gives CDR1 MDHEN, CDR2 SYDVKM. The CDR3 is 13 amino acids.

The chain links TRBV15 to TRBJ1-5; 8 bases match TRBD1. CDR3 length: 17 amino acids. Germline trimming cut 0 bases from V and 2 bases from J; bases unmatched to any gene: 6. Germline V gene data show CDR1 as LNHNV and CDR2 as YYDKDF (reference sequence). The CDR3 loop is CATSRELRGRGNQPQHF. In DNA, the CDR3 is TGTGCCACCAGCAGAGAGCTCAGGGGGCGAGGCAATCAGCCCCAGCATTTT.

This clonotype occurred a few times. J is TRBJ1-5 and V is TRBV10-3; D may be TRBD1 (5 bases). V was pared by 3 bases and J by 10 bases, with 10 bases between. Germline CDR1 and CDR2: ENHRY and SYGVKD. This CDR3 has 12 residues. The CDR3 bases are TGTGCCATCAGTGATGGGGGTAAACCCCAGCATTTT. It translates to CAISDGGKPQHF.

This sequence joins TRBV27 and TRBJ2-1; 11 nucleotides agree with TRBD1. The V and J ends lost 8 bases and 11 bases, in that order; junction bases with no gene match: 11. This CDR3 has 14 amino acids. Per germline, CDR1 MNHEY and CDR2 SMNVEV (reference sequence). CDR3 sequence (DNA): TGTGCCAGCCCCAATCGGGACAGGGGGAATAAGCAGTTCTTC. This codes for CASPNRDRGNKQFF.

This clonotype was observed a few times. The chain employs TRBV5-1 and TRBJ2-4; 9 positions match TRBD2. Germline V gives CDR1 SGHRS, CDR2 YFSETQ. The CDR3 loop spans 16 amino acids. Germline trimming cut 3 bases from V and 4 bases from J; bases unmatched to any gene: 8. The CDR3 coding sequence is TGCGCCAGCAGCTCCAACCTAGCGGGGTTAAAAAACATTCAGTACTTC. Amino acids: CASSSNLAGLKNIQYF.

In this sample, this clonotype turned up a few times. The chain couples TRBV27 to TRBJ2-5; 10 bases line up with TRBD1. The CDR3 runs to 14 residues. Per germline, CDR1 MNHEY and CDR2 SMNVEV (reference sequence). V lost 5 bases, J lost 9 bases, and 9 bases stayed unmatched. The CDR3 DNA sequence: TGTGCCAGCAGTCTCGACAGGGGGCCACGGGCCCAGTACTTC. It codes for CASSLDRGPRAQYF.

The V gene is TRBV6-5, the J gene TRBJ2-2; D call uncertain. This CDR3 spans 12 amino acids. The V gene lost 5 bases and the J gene lost 3 bases, with 4 bases spanning the gap. Germline CDR1 is MNHEY and CDR2 is SVGAGI. CDR3 coding DNA: TGTGCCAGCAGTAAATACACCGGGGAGCTGTTTTTT. Its protein is CASSKYTGELFF.

The rearrangement uses TRBV3-1 and TRBJ2-4; D is perhaps TRBD2 (6 bases). The J call may be wrong; the DNA end is better matched by TRBJ2-7. The CDR3 spans 18 residues. Germline CDR1 reads LGHDT; CDR2 reads YNNKEL (reference sequence). For the CDR3, the DNA is TGTGCCAGCAGCCCCGAAAGAGCAATGGCGGGGCCATCCTACGAGCAGTACTTC. It codes for CASSPERAMAGPSYEQYF.

This clonotype has ten or more counts. The chain recombines TRBV24-1 with TRBJ2-3, with 9 bases that match TRBD2. Germline trimming cut 4 bases from V and 3 bases from J; bases unmatched to any gene: 4. Germline loops: CDR1 KGHDR, CDR2 SFDVKD. CDR3 size: 15 residues. The DNA for the CDR3 is TGTGCCACCAGTGACCCAGGACTAGCGACAGATACGCAGTATTTT. It translates to CATSDPGLATDTQYF.

On this clonotype: This may be a read error: a much more frequent sequence differs by one nucleotide. The V call is TRBV7-9, the J call TRBJ2-7; the match to TRBD2 covers 7 bases. V dropped 3 bases and J dropped 7; count of bases not matched to a gene: 15. The CDR3 is 16 amino acids. Germline assignment: CDR1 SEHNR and CDR2 FQNEAQ (reference sequence). The chain's CDR3 is CASSFPLLATYNEQYF. CDR3 DNA sequence: TGTGCCAGCAGCTTCCCCTTACTAGCGACCTACAATGAGCAGTACTTC.

A few counts support this clonotype. This chain uses TRBV28 with TRBJ1-5, with TRBD1 identical over 9 bases. J was trimmed by 7 bases and V by 3 bases; bases with no gene match: 7. There are 15 residues in the CDR3. CDR1 and CDR2 from the germline V gene are MDHEN and SYDVKM. CDR3 protein: CASSFFHRGHQPQHF. Written as DNA, the CDR3 is TGTGCCAGCAGTTTTTTCCACAGGGGGCACCAGCCCCAGCATTTT.

This clonotype was seen a few times. J is TRBJ2-7 and V is TRBV25-1; D gene ambiguous. V was cut by 3 bases and J by 3 bases, with 9 bases left in between. Germline lookup yields CDR1 MGHDK and CDR2 SYGVNS. The CDR3 is made up of 13 amino acids. The CDR3, as DNA: TGTGCCAGCAGTGACCCCAGAGACTACGAGCAGTACTTC. This sequence encodes CASSDPRDYEQYF.

This clonotype showed up just a few times. The chain has TRBV10-3 and TRBJ2-7, with 9 bases fitting TRBD1. Trimming took 8 bases from V and 0 from J; bases not matched to a gene: 8. Germline V gives CDR1 ENHRY, CDR2 SYGVKD. The CDR3 consists of 15 residues. The CDR3 reads CAIGRPGQGSYEQYF. In DNA form, the CDR3 reads TGTGCCATCGGACGACCGGGACAGGGCTCCTACGAGCAGTACTTC.

CDR3 amino acids: CASSLKVRTSIGQNEQYF. Written as DNA, the CDR3 is TGTGCCAGCAGTTTAAAGGTCCGGACTAGCATCGGTCAAAATGAGCAGTACTTC. The rearrangement joins TRBV27 to TRBJ2-5; 8 nucleotides agree with TRBD2. Unmatched junction bases numbered 22, after V lost 2 bases and J lost 11 bases. Germline CDR1 MNHEY, CDR2 SMNVEV (reference sequence). The CDR3 consists of 18 residues.

The chain combines TRBV24-1 with TRBJ2-3; D unclear. This CDR3 has 12 residues. V dropped 10 bases and J dropped 3 bases, with 10 bases sitting between them. Per the germline V gene, CDR1 is KGHDR and CDR2 is SFDVKD. CDR3 loop: CATTSGTDTQYF. CDR3 DNA sequence: TGTGCCACGACGTCCGGGACAGATACGCAGTATTTT.

This clonotype was seen a handful of times. This sequence joins TRBV2 and TRBJ2-1; weak D call: TRBD1 (6 bases). CDR3 length equals 13 residues. Germline V CDR1 and CDR2: SNHLY, FYNNEI. The ends were cut back, 10 bases at V and 1 base at J, with 11 bases in the middle. CDR3: CATGTQSYNEQFF. CDR3 in DNA: TGTGCCACCGGGACACAATCCTACAATGAGCAGTTCTTC.

V and J are TRBV20-1 and TRBJ1-2, with D possibly being TRBD1 (5 bases). The CDR3 has 15 amino acids. Trimming left V 0 bases short and J 5 bases short, with 16 bases between. Germline-derived CDR1 and CDR2 are DFQATT and SNEGSKA (reference sequence). The CDR3 DNA reads TGCAGTGCTAGAGATCAGGGAGGCCCCCAGTATGGCTACACCTTC. It codes for CSARDQGGPQYGYTF.

This clonotype showed up many times. V is TRBV18 and J is TRBJ2-7; no clear D gene. The CDR3 consists of 12 residues. Per germline, CDR1 KGHSH and CDR2 LQKENI. V shed 0 bases and J shed 6 bases, with 6 bases lying between them. DNA of the CDR3: TGTGCCAGCTCACCACCGTTAGGCGAGCAGTACTTC. It specifies CASSPPLGEQYF.

The chain employs TRBV13 and TRBJ2-4, with 15 bases matching TRBD2. The junction had 5 bases not matched to a gene; V was cut back by 5 bases and J by 3 bases. The CDR3 runs to 17 residues. Germline CDR1 reads PRHDT; CDR2 reads FYEKMQ (reference sequence). CDR3 residues: CASSDSGLAGGKNIQYF. CDR3 DNA sequence: TGTGCCAGCAGCGATTCGGGACTAGCGGGAGGCAAAAACATTCAGTACTTC.

This clonotype showed up many times. The V gene is TRBV7-2, the J gene TRBJ1-2; the match to TRBD1 covers 11 bases. V lost 0 bases and J lost 4; bases outside the gene matches: 1. Germline V gives CDR1 SGHTA, CDR2 FQGNSA. The CDR3 loop spans 15 amino acids. CDR3 sequence: CASSLAGQGAYGYTF. In DNA form, the CDR3 reads TGTGCCAGCAGCTTAGCAGGACAGGGGGCCTATGGCTACACCTTC. Based on the CDR3 plus reference TRBV7-2 and TRBJ1-2, the full variable domain is GAGVSQSPSNKVTEKGKDVELRCDPISGHTALYWYRQSLGQGLEFLIYFQGNSAPDKSGLPSDRFSAERTGGSVSTLTIQRTQQEDSAVYLCASSLAGQGAYGYTFGSGTRLTVV.

The chain recombines TRBV4-1 with TRBJ2-7; 7 bases line up with TRBD2. Germline CDR1 is MGHRA and CDR2 is YSYEKL. With 0 bases clipped from V and 4 bases from J, the junction kept 15 bases outside the gene matches. The CDR3 runs to 18 residues. The CDR3 nucleotides are TGCGCCAGCAGCCAAGAGAGGTTGTGGAGCGGGAATGAGTACGAGCAGTACTTC. It is translated as CASSQERLWSGNEYEQYF.

This clonotype was seen more than once but under ten times. The rearrangement joins TRBV20-1 to TRBJ2-4, with 9 bases aligning to TRBD2. The J call may not be correct, given that the DNA end is closer to TRBJ2-7. The germline gives CDR1 DFQATT, CDR2 SNEGSKA (reference sequence). The CDR3 runs to 17 residues. CDR3 DNA: TGCAGTGCTAGGGTCCCGCCGGGACTAGCCCGACCCTACGAGCAGTACTTC. It yields the protein CSARVPPGLARPYEQYF.

The chain combines TRBV29-1 with TRBJ2-5; maybe TRBD1 (5 bases). The CDR3 sequence is 11 residues long. Trimming pared 7 bases from V and 5 bases from J, leaving 11 bases between. The germline gives CDR1 SQVTM, CDR2 ANQGSEA. CDR3 residues: CSGGRSETQYF. CDR3 DNA sequence: TGCAGCGGGGGCAGGTCGGAGACCCAGTACTTC.